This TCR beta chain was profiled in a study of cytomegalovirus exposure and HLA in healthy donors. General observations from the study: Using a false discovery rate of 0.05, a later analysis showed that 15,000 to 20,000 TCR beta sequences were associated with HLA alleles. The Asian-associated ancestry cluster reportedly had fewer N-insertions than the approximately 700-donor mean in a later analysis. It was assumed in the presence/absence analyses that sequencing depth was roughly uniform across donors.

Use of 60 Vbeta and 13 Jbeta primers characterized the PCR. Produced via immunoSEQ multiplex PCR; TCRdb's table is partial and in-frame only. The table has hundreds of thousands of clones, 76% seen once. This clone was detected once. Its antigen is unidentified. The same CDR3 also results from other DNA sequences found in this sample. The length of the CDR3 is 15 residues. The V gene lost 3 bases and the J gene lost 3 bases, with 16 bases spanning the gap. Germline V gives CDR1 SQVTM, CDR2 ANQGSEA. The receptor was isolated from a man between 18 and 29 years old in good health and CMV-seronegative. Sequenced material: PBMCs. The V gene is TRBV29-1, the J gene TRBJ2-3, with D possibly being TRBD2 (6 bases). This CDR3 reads CSVESGGRTTDTQYF. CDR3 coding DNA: TGCAGCGTTGAGTCCGGTGGGAGGACGACAGATACGCAGTATTTT.